Listed below are T cell receptor beta chains from one sample, sequenced in a study of T cell responses to AZD1222 COVID-19 vaccine. Produced via immunoSEQ multiplex PCR; TCRdb's table is partial and in-frame only. This table has some 140,000 clones, about 93% appearing once. Source: peripheral blood, taken 28 days after the second AZD1222 dose. These receptors originate from an adult who received the AZD1222 COVID-19 vaccine. The CDR3 runs from the conserved cysteine through the conserved F or W. Fields, in order: D gene, V gene, clone size, J gene, CDR3 DNA, CDR3 protein. D genes are given only for firm matches. Rows may omit the clone size; those that give it use once, few, many or a size class.

d_gene: -
v_gene: TRBV3-1/TRBV3-2
abundance: -
j_gene: TRBJ2-2
CDR3nt: TGTGCCACCGCCGGGACTTTCAGCGGGGAGCTGTTTTTT
CDR3aa: CATAGTFSGELFF

d_gene: TRBD1
v_gene: TRBV9
abundance: -
j_gene: TRBJ1-2
CDR3nt: TGTGCCAGCAGCGCACAGGGGAGGTACTATGGCTACACCTTC
CDR3aa: CASSAQGRYYGYTF

d_gene: -
v_gene: TRBV29-1
abundance: -
j_gene: TRBJ1-2
CDR3nt: TGCAGCGTTGCTGGGGAGACAGGCGGACTACCCTATGGCTACACCTTC
CDR3aa: CSVAGETGGLPYGYTF

d_gene: -
v_gene: TRBV2
abundance: -
j_gene: TRBJ2-7
CDR3nt: TGTGCCAGCAGTGGGGACCCCTCCTACGAGCAGTACTTC
CDR3aa: CASSGDPSYEQYF

d_gene: -
v_gene: TRBV12-3/TRBV12-4
abundance: -
j_gene: TRBJ2-7
CDR3nt: TGTGCCAGCAGTTCTTATAGGGGCTACGAGCAGTACTTC
CDR3aa: CASSSYRGYEQYF

d_gene: -
v_gene: TRBV19
abundance: -
j_gene: TRBJ2-2
CDR3nt: TGTGCCAGTAGTTCTCCCAGGGGATTCGTGGACACCGGGGAGCTGTTTTTT
CDR3aa: CASSSPRGFVDTGELFF

d_gene: -
v_gene: TRBV16
abundance: -
j_gene: TRBJ2-2
CDR3nt: TGTGCCAGCAGCCAATCGATACAGGTGCACACCGGGGAGCTGTTTTTT
CDR3aa: CASSQSIQVHTGELFF

d_gene: -
v_gene: TRBV27
abundance: -
j_gene: TRBJ1-2
CDR3nt: TGTGCCAGCAGTTTCCCAATCACGACAGACGGTAGGTATGGCTACACCTTC
CDR3aa: CASSFPITTDGRYGYTF

d_gene: -
v_gene: TRBV5-1
abundance: few
j_gene: TRBJ2-1
CDR3nt: TGCGCCAGCACAGCCCGCGTGGACAATGAGCAGTTCTTC
CDR3aa: CASTARVDNEQFF

d_gene: -
v_gene: TRBV10-3
abundance: -
j_gene: TRBJ1-5
CDR3nt: TGTGCCATCAGAGGACGATATGATCAGCCCCAGCATTTT
CDR3aa: CAIRGRYDQPQHF

d_gene: -
v_gene: TRBV6-4
abundance: -
j_gene: TRBJ1-6
CDR3nt: TGTGCCAGCAGTTTAAGGGGGGATAATTCACCCCTCCACTTT
CDR3aa: CASSLRGDNSPLHF

d_gene: -
v_gene: TRBV7-3
abundance: -
j_gene: TRBJ2-2
CDR3nt: TGTGCCAGCAGCCCCCAGGGGACGGGGTCCGAAGGGGAGCTGTTTTTT
CDR3aa: CASSPQGTGSEGELFF

d_gene: -
v_gene: TRBV5-6
abundance: large
j_gene: TRBJ1-4
CDR3nt: TGTGCCAGCAGTTCACAGGGTTTACATGAAAAACTGTTTTTT
CDR3aa: CASSSQGLHEKLFF

d_gene: TRBD1
v_gene: TRBV5-1
abundance: -
j_gene: TRBJ2-7
CDR3nt: TGCGCCAGCAGCTTGTCTGTACAGGGGGCAACCGTCTACGAGCAGTACTTC
CDR3aa: CASSLSVQGATVYEQYF

d_gene: -
v_gene: TRBV6-2/TRBV6-3
abundance: -
j_gene: TRBJ2-3
CDR3nt: TGTGCCAGCAGTCCATGGGGGTTGTGGACCCAAGCAGATACGCAGTATTTT
CDR3aa: CASSPWGLWTQADTQYF

d_gene: -
v_gene: TRBV2
abundance: -
j_gene: TRBJ2-2
CDR3nt: TGTGCCAGCACCCTGGAGGACTTGAACACCGGGGAGCTGTTTTTT
CDR3aa: CASTLEDLNTGELFF

d_gene: -
v_gene: TRBV19
abundance: -
j_gene: TRBJ1-2
CDR3nt: TGTGCCAGCCGGTCAGGGCGGCGGGGCTACACCTTC
CDR3aa: CASRSGRRGYTF

d_gene: -
v_gene: TRBV10-2
abundance: -
j_gene: TRBJ2-7
CDR3nt: TGCGCCAGCAGTGAGGACTACAGGTGGTTCGAGCAGTACTTC
CDR3aa: CASSEDYRWFEQYF

d_gene: -
v_gene: TRBV21-1
abundance: -
j_gene: TRBJ1-4
CDR3nt: TGTGCCAGCAGCAGGGACGGGCCGGGTGAAAAACTGTTTTTT
CDR3aa: CASSRDGPGEKLFF

d_gene: TRBD1
v_gene: TRBV5-6
abundance: -
j_gene: TRBJ2-7
CDR3nt: TGTGCCAGCAGACAAACAGGGGGGAGCTCCTACGAGCAGTACTTC
CDR3aa: CASRQTGGSSYEQYF

d_gene: -
v_gene: TRBV18
abundance: -
j_gene: TRBJ1-3
CDR3nt: TGTGCCAGCTCACCTGCAGGGGACTCTGGAAACACCATATATTTT
CDR3aa: CASSPAGDSGNTIYF

d_gene: -
v_gene: TRBV7-9
abundance: -
j_gene: TRBJ1-4
CDR3nt: TGTGCCAGCAGCTTAGGGGCAGCTAATGAAAAACTGTTTTTT
CDR3aa: CASSLGAANEKLFF

d_gene: -
v_gene: TRBV5-1
abundance: -
j_gene: TRBJ1-2
CDR3nt: TGCGCCAGCAGCCTAGGGAACTATGGCTACACCTTC
CDR3aa: CASSLGNYGYTF

d_gene: TRBD1
v_gene: TRBV27
abundance: few
j_gene: TRBJ2-7
CDR3nt: TGTGCCAGCAGTTCCGACGTCACAGGGGTTAGATACTACGAGCAGTACTTC
CDR3aa: CASSSDVTGVRYYEQYF

d_gene: TRBD1
v_gene: TRBV6-5
abundance: -
j_gene: TRBJ1-1
CDR3nt: TGTGCCAGCAACAAAAGGACAGGGCCCGGGACTGAAGCTTTCTTT
CDR3aa: CASNKRTGPGTEAFF

d_gene: TRBD2
v_gene: TRBV7-3
abundance: -
j_gene: TRBJ2-3
CDR3nt: TGTGCCAGCAGCTTAACAGCGGGGGGCCCTACGCAGTATTTT
CDR3aa: CASSLTAGGPTQYF

d_gene: -
v_gene: TRBV5-6
abundance: -
j_gene: TRBJ2-3
CDR3nt: TGTGCCAGCAGCCTCGGTGTCAGCACAGATACGCAGTATTTT
CDR3aa: CASSLGVSTDTQYF

d_gene: -
v_gene: TRBV14
abundance: -
j_gene: TRBJ2-7
CDR3nt: TGTGCCAGCAGCCAAGATCCGCAGGGATTCGTTTCCTACGAGCAGTACTTC
CDR3aa: CASSQDPQGFVSYEQYF

d_gene: -
v_gene: TRBV6-4
abundance: once
j_gene: TRBJ1-1
CDR3nt: TGTGCCAGCAGTGACCGGATGGACACTGAAGCTTTCTTT
CDR3aa: CASSDRMDTEAFF

d_gene: -
v_gene: TRBV11-3
abundance: -
j_gene: TRBJ1-1
CDR3nt: TGTGCCAGCAGCTTAGACAGTGAAGCTTTCTTT
CDR3aa: CASSLDSEAFF

d_gene: TRBD1
v_gene: TRBV24-1
abundance: -
j_gene: TRBJ2-2
CDR3nt: TGTGCCACCAGCACCTCAGGGGGTAAGACCGGGGAGCTGTTTTTT
CDR3aa: CATSTSGGKTGELFF

d_gene: -
v_gene: TRBV7-6
abundance: -
j_gene: TRBJ2-1
CDR3nt: TGTGCCAGCAGCTTAGGTAAAGGAGGTGAGCAGTTCTTC
CDR3aa: CASSLGKGGEQFF

d_gene: TRBD2
v_gene: TRBV15
abundance: -
j_gene: TRBJ2-5
CDR3nt: TGTGCCACCAGCACGGGGGGGAACCAAGAGACCCAGTACTTC
CDR3aa: CATSTGGNQETQYF

d_gene: -
v_gene: TRBV4-2
abundance: -
j_gene: TRBJ1-3
CDR3nt: TGTGCCAGCAGCCAAGATAGGCGCCCCTCTGGAAACACCATATATTTT
CDR3aa: CASSQDRRPSGNTIYF

d_gene: TRBD2
v_gene: TRBV19
abundance: -
j_gene: TRBJ2-2
CDR3nt: TGTGCCAGTAAGAGACTAGCGGGGGCCCCCGGGGAGCTGTTTTTT
CDR3aa: CASKRLAGAPGELFF

d_gene: -
v_gene: TRBV29-1
abundance: -
j_gene: TRBJ2-5
CDR3nt: TGCAGCGTTGACCAAAGGGACCTAGACCAAGAGACCCAGTACTTC
CDR3aa: CSVDQRDLDQETQYF

d_gene: -
v_gene: TRBV9
abundance: -
j_gene: TRBJ2-3
CDR3nt: TGTGCCAGCAGCGGACAGCTTGGGGGGACAGATACGCAGTATTTT
CDR3aa: CASSGQLGGTDTQYF

d_gene: -
v_gene: TRBV12-3/TRBV12-4
abundance: -
j_gene: TRBJ1-3
CDR3nt: TGTGCCAGCAGTCGCGTGCAAAACACCATATATTTT
CDR3aa: CASSRVQNTIYF

d_gene: -
v_gene: TRBV29-1
abundance: -
j_gene: TRBJ1-2
CDR3nt: TGCAGCGTTGATAGGCAGGACTATGGCTACACCTTC
CDR3aa: CSVDRQDYGYTF

d_gene: -
v_gene: TRBV9
abundance: -
j_gene: TRBJ1-3
CDR3nt: TGTGCCAGCAGGGGTGTTGGAAACACCATATATTTT
CDR3aa: CASRGVGNTIYF

d_gene: -
v_gene: TRBV4-1
abundance: -
j_gene: TRBJ1-1
CDR3nt: TGCGCCAGCAGCCGCGGGGAGGGGGTAATGAACACTGAAGCTTTCTTT
CDR3aa: CASSRGEGVMNTEAFF

d_gene: -
v_gene: TRBV1
abundance: -
j_gene: TRBJ1-2
CDR3nt: TGCACCAGCAGCCAAGTCACGGGGAAGGGCTACACCTTC
CDR3aa: CTSSQVTGKGYTF

d_gene: TRBD2
v_gene: TRBV4-3
abundance: -
j_gene: TRBJ2-5
CDR3nt: TGCGCCAGCAGCCAGGCTAGTACTAGCGGGGGGGCCGAGACCCAGTACTTC
CDR3aa: CASSQASTSGGAETQYF

d_gene: -
v_gene: TRBV5-5
abundance: -
j_gene: TRBJ2-7
CDR3nt: TGTGCCAGCAGCTTGCCGTACAGCTCCTACGAGCAGTACTTC
CDR3aa: CASSLPYSSYEQYF

d_gene: -
v_gene: TRBV2
abundance: few
j_gene: TRBJ1-1
CDR3nt: TGTGCCAGCAGTCGACAGGTTTATGGGACTGAAGCTTTCTTT
CDR3aa: CASSRQVYGTEAFF

d_gene: -
v_gene: TRBV2
abundance: -
j_gene: TRBJ2-5
CDR3nt: TGTGCCAGCAGAGGACCACAGGAGTCCCAAGAGACCCAGTACTTC
CDR3aa: CASRGPQESQETQYF

d_gene: TRBD1
v_gene: TRBV7-9
abundance: -
j_gene: TRBJ2-3
CDR3nt: TGTGCCAGCAGCCCCACAGGGGGCTACACAGATACGCAGTATTTT
CDR3aa: CASSPTGGYTDTQYF